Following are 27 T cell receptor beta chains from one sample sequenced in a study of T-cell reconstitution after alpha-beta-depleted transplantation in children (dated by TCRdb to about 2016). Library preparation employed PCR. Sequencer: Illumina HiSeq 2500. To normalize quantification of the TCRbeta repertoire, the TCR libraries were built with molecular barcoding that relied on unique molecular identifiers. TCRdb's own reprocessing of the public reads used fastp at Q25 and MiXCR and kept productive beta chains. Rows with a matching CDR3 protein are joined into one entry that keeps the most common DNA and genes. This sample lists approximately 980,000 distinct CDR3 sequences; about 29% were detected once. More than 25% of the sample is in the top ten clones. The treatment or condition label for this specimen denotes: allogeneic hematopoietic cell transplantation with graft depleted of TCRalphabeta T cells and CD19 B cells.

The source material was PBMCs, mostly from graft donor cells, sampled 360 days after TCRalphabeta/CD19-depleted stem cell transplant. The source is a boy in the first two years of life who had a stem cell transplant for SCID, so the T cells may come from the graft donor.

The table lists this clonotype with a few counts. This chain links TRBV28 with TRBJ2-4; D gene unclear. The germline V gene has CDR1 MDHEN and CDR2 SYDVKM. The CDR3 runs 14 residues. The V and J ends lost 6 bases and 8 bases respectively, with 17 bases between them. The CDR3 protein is CASSRPGPRDIQYF. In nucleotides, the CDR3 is TGTGCCAGCAGCCGGCCGGGCCCTCGGGACATTCAGTACTTC.

CDR3 nucleotide sequence: TGCGCCAGCAGCCAAGGAGCGGGACTAGCGGCAGATACGCAGTATTTT. Its protein product is CASSQGAGLAADTQYF. The V and J genes are TRBV4-1 and TRBJ2-3, with TRBD2 matching over 11 bases. Germline CDR1 MGHRA, CDR2 YSYEKL. V lost 1 base to trimming and J lost 4 bases; unmatched junction nucleotides: 4. The CDR3 has 16 residues.

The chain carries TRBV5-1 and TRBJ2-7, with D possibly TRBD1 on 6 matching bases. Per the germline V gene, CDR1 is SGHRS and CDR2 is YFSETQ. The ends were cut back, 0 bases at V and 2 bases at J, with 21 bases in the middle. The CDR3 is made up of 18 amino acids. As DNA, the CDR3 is TGCGCCAGCAGCTTGGGGGCCCTAACCGGGACATCAACCTACGAGCAGTACTTC. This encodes CASSLGALTGTSTYEQYF.

CDR3 loop: CASSREFLREQYF. CDR3 DNA sequence: TGTGCCAGCAGCAGGGAATTCTTGAGGGAGCAGTACTTC. The chain is built from TRBV6-1 and TRBJ2-7; D possibly corresponds to TRBD1 (5 bases). CDR3 length equals 13 residues. CDR1 and CDR2 (germline): MNHNS, SASEGT. The V gene lost 6 bases and the J gene lost 7 bases, with 16 bases spanning the gap.

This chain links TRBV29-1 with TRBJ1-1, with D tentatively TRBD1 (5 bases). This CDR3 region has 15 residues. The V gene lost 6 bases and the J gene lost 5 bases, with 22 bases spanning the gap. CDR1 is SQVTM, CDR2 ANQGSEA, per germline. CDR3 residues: CSVARLGREGTEAFF. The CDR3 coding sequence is TGCAGCGTCGCCAGACTGGGCAGGGAGGGTACTGAAGCTTTCTTT.

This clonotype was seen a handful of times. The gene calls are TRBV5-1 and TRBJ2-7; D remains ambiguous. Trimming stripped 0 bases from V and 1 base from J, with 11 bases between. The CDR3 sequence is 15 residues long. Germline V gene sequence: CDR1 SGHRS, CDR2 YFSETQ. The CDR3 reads CASSLGSAMSYEQYF. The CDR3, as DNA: TGCGCCAGCAGCTTGGGGTCAGCAATGTCCTACGAGCAGTACTTC.

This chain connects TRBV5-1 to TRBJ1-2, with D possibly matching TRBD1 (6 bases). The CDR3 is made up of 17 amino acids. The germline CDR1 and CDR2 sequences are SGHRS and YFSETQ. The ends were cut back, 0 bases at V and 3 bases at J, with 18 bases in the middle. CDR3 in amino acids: CASSLGDDRRHHYGYTF. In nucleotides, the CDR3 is TGCGCCAGCAGCTTGGGGGACGACAGGCGACATCACTATGGCTACACCTTC.

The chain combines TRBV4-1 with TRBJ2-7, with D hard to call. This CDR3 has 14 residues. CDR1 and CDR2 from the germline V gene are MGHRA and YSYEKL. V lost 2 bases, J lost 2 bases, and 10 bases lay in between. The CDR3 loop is CASSQPLGAYEQYF. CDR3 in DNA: TGCGCCAGCAGCCAACCCTTAGGTGCCTACGAGCAGTACTTC.

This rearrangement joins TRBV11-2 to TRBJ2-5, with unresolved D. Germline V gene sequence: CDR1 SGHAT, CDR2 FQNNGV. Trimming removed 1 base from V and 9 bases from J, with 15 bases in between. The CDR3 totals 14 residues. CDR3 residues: CASSLGRIMGSQYF. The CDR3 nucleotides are TGTGCCAGCAGCTTAGGACGGATAATGGGATCCCAGTACTTC. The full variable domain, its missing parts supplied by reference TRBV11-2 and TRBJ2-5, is EAGVAQSPRYKIIEKRQSVAFWCNPISGHATLYWYQQILGQGPKLLIQFQNNGVVDDSQLPKDRFSAERLKGVDSTLKIQPAKLEDSAVYLCASSLGRIMGSQYFGPGTRLLVL.

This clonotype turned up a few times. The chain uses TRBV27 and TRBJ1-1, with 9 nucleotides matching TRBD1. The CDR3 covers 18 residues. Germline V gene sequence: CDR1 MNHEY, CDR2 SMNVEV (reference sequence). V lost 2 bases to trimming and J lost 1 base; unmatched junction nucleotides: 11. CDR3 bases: TGTGCCAGCAGTTTAGGTTGGACAGGGGTTTGGAAGAACACTGAAGCTTTCTTT. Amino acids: CASSLGWTGVWKNTEAFF.

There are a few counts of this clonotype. The CDR3 nucleotides read TGCGCGCAGCGTGGGGCCCAGTCCTCCTACGAGCAGTACTTC. It is translated as CAQRGAQSSYEQYF. This chain connects TRBV5-1 to TRBJ2-7; TRBD1 might be the D (5 bases). This CDR3 contains 14 residues. Per germline, CDR1 SGHRS and CDR2 YFSETQ.

This CDR3 reads CASSSVAGANVLTF. In DNA form, the CDR3 reads TGCGCCAGCAGCTCCGTCGCTGGGGCCAACGTCCTGACTTTC. The chain recombines TRBV5-1 with TRBJ2-6; D uncertain. V was cut by 3 bases and J by 2 bases, with 6 bases left in between. This CDR3 region has 14 residues. Germline CDR1 and CDR2: SGHRS and YFSETQ.

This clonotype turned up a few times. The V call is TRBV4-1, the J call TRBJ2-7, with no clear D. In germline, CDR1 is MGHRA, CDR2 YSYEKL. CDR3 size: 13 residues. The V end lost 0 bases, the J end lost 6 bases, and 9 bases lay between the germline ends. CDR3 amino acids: CASSQDPGPEQYF. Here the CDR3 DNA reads TGCGCCAGCAGCCAAGATCCCGGGCCCGAGCAGTACTTC.

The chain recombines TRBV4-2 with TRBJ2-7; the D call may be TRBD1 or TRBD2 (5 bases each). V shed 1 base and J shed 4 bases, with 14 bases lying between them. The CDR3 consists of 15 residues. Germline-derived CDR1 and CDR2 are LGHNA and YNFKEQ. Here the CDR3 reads CASSQVPRGGYEQYF. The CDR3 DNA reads TGTGCCAGCAGCCAAGTTCCCCGGGGCGGGTACGAGCAGTACTTC.

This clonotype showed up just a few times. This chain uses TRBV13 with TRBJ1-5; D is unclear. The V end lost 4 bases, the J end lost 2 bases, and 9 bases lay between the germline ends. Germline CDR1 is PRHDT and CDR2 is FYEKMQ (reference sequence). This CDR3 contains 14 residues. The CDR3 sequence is CASSYFGGNQPQHF. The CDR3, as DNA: TGTGCCAGCAGCTATTTCGGGGGCAATCAGCCCCAGCATTTT.

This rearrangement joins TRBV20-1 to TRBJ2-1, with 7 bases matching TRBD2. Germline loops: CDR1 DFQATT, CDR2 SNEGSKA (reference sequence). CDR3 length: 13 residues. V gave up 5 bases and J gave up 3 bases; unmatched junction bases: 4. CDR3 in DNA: TGCAGTGCTGGGGGGGACTACTACAATGAGCAGTTCTTC. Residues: CSAGGDYYNEQFF.

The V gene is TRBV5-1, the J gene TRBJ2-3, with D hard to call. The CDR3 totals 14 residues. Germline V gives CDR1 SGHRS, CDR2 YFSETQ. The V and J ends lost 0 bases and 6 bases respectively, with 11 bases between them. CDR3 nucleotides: TGCGCCAGCAGCTTGGAAAATGCCGTTGATACGCAGTATTTT. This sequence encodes CASSLENAVDTQYF.

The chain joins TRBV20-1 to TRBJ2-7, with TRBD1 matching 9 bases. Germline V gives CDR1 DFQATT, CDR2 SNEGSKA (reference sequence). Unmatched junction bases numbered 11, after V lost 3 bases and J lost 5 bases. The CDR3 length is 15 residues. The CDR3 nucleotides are TGCAGTGCTAGGGTCCCGGGACAGGGTATTCACGAGCAGTACTTC. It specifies CSARVPGQGIHEQYF.

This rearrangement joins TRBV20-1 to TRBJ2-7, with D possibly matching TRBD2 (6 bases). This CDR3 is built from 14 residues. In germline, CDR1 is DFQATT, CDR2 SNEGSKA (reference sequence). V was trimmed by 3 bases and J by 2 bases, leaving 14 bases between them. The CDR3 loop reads CSARPGGTTYEQYF. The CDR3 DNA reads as TGCAGTGCTAGGCCGGGCGGGACGACCTACGAGCAGTACTTC.

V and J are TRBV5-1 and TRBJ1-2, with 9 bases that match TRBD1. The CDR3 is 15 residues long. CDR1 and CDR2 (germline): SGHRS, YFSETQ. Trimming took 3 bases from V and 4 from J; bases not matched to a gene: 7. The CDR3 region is CASSSGQGIAYGYTF. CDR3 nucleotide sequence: TGCGCCAGCAGCTCCGGACAGGGGATCGCCTATGGCTACACCTTC. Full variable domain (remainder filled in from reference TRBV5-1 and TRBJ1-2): KAGVTQTPRYLIKTRGQQVTLSCSPISGHRSVSWYQQTPGQGLQFLFEYFSETQRNKGNFPGRFSGRQFSNSRSEMNVSTLELGDSALYLCASSSGQGIAYGYTFGSGTRLTVV.

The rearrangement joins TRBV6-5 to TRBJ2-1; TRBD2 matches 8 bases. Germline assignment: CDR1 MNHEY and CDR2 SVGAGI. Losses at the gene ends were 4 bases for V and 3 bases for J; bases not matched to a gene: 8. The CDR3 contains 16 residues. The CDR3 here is CASSSTGTRGYNEQFF. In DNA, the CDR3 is TGTGCCAGCAGTTCTACCGGGACTAGGGGCTACAATGAGCAGTTCTTC.

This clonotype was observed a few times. The CDR3 loop is CASSLRRGGGETQYF. The CDR3 DNA reads as TGTGCCAGCAGTTTAAGGCGGGGGGGCGGAGAGACCCAGTACTTC. This sequence joins TRBV12-3 or TRBV12-4 and TRBJ2-5, with TRBD2 matching 9 bases. V shed 2 bases and J 4 bases; nucleotides not matched to a gene: 5. CDR3 size: 15 residues.

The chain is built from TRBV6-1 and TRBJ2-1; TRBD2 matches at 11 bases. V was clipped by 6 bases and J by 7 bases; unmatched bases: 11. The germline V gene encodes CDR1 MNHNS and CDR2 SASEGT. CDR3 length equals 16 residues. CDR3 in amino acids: CASRDVAGGPGNEQFF. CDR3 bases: TGTGCCAGCAGGGACGTAGCGGGGGGGCCGGGGAATGAGCAGTTCTTC.

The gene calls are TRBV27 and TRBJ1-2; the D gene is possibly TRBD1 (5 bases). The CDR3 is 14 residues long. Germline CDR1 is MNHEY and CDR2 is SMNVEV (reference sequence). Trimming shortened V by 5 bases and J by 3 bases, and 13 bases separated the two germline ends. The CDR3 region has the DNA TGTGCCAGCAGTCCGACAGAAGTCTACTATGGCTACACCTTC. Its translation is CASSPTEVYYGYTF.

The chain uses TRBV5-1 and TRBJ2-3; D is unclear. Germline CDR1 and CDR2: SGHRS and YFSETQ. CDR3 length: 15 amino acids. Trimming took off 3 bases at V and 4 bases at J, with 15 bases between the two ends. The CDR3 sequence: CASSSRPKTSDTQYF. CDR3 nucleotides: TGCGCCAGCAGCTCTAGACCGAAAACTTCAGATACGCAGTATTTT.

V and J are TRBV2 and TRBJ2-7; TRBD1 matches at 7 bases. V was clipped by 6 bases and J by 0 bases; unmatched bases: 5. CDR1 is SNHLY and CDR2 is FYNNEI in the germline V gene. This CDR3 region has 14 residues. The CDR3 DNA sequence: TGTGCCAGCAGGACCGGGACAGCCTCCTACGAGCAGTACTTC. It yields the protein CASRTGTASYEQYF.

This chain's CDR3 is CASSYPTGRGVNEQFF. DNA of the CDR3: TGTGCCAGCAGTTACCCGACTGGGCGGGGGGTAAATGAGCAGTTCTTC. The rearrangement joins TRBV12-3 or TRBV12-4 to TRBJ2-1; 8 nucleotides match TRBD2. Unmatched junction bases numbered 12, after V lost 4 bases and J lost 7 bases. CDR3 length: 16 amino acids.